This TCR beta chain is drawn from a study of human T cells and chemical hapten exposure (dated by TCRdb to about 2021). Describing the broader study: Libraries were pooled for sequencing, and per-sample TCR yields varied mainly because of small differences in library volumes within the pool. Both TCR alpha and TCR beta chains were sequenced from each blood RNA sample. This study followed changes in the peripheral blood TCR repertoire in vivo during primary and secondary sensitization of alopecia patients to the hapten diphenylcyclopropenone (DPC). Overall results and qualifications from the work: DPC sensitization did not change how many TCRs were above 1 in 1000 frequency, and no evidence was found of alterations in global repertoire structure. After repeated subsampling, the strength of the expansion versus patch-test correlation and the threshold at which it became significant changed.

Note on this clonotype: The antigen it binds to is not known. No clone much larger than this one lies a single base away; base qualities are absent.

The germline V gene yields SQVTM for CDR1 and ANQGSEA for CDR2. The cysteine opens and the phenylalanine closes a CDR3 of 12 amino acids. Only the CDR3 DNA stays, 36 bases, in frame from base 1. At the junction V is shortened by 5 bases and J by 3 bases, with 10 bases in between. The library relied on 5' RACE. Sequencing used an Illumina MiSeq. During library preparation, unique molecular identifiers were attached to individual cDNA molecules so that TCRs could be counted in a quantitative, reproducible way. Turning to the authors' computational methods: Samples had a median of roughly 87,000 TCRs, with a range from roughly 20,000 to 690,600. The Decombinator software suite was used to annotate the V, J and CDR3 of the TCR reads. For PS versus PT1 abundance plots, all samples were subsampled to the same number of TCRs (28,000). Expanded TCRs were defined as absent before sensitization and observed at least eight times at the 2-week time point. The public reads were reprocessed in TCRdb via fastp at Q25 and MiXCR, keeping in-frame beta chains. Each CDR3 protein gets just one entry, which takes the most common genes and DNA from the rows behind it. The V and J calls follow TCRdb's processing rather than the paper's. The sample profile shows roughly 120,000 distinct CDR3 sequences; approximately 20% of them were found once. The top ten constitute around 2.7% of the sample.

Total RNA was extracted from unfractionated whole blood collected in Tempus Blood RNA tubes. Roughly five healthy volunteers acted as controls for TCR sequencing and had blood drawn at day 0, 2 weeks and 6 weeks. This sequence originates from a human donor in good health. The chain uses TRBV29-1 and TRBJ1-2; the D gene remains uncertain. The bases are TGCAGCGTTATAAAGGGAGACTATGGCTACACCTTC. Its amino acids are CSVIKGDYGYTF.